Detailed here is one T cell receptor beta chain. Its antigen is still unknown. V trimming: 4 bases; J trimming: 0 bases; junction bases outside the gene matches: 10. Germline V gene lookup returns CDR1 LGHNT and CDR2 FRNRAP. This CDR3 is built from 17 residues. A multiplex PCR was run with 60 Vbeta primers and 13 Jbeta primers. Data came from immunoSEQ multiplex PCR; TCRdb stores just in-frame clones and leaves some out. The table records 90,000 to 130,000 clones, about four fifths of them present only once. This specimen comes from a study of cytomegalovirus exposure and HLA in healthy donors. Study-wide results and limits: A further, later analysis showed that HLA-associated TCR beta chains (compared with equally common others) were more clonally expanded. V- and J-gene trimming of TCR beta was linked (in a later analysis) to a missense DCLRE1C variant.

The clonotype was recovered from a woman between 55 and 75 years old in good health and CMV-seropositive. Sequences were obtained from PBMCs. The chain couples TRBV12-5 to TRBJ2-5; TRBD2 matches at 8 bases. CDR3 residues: CASGSQVPSGYQETQYF. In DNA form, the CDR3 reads TGTGCTAGTGGTTCCCAGGTCCCTAGCGGGTACCAAGAGACCCAGTACTTC.